Listed below are T cell receptor beta chains from one sample, sequenced in a study of T cells in Graves' hyperthyroidism and ophthalmopathy. Via MiXCR, TCRdb re-called the multiplex PCR reads, giving one row per CDR3 protein. This table has some 580,000 distinct CDR3 sequences, approximately 16% appearing once. The sample comprised blood. These receptors all stem from a woman aged 40 to 49 with Graves' ophthalmopathy. CDR3s leave out the opening cysteine and the closing phenylalanine or tryptophan. Fields, in order: V gene, J gene, CDR3 protein.

TRBV4-1	TRBJ1-4	ASSQIFSGENEKLF
TRBV18	TRBJ2-1	ASSAFYRDPGSKNEQF
TRBV6-2/TRBV6-3	TRBJ1-4	ASSYAVNEKLF
TRBV19	TRBJ2-1	ASRQTRESSSHEQF
TRBV11-2	TRBJ1-2	ASSLGVQGGYT
TRBV20-1	TRBJ1-6	SARGTMSPYNSPLH
TRBV6-2/TRBV6-3	TRBJ1-2	ASRTGTVGYT
TRBV11-2	TRBJ2-5	ASSLGMEETQY
TRBV2	TRBJ2-5	ASSELSRPQETQY
TRBV20-1	TRBJ2-5	SASGKQVETQY
TRBV7-2	TRBJ2-1	ASSLLAGGAYEQF
TRBV20-1	TRBJ2-1	SAKQGNYNEQF
TRBV6-1	TRBJ2-3	ASMSGNTDTQY
TRBV28	TRBJ1-2	ASSLRSHRRAYGYT
TRBV6-2/TRBV6-3	TRBJ1-3	ATYLTGTGISGNTIY
TRBV4-1	TRBJ2-5	ASSRGQGAKETQY
TRBV19	TRBJ1-5	ASSIGVGNQPQH
TRBV5-1	TRBJ2-3	ASRLQGDTTDTQY
TRBV7-2	TRBJ2-1	ASSFWGARAYNEQF
TRBV30	TRBJ2-2	ASRITAGELF
TRBV12-3/TRBV12-4	TRBJ2-7	ASTVGEEVEQY
TRBV28	TRBJ2-7	ATRGQGGYEQY
TRBV3-1	TRBJ2-3	ASSLRPTLDTQY
TRBV7-3	TRBJ1-2	ASSLAGQGIGGYT
TRBV11-2	TRBJ2-7	ASSLEEQY
TRBV7-9	TRBJ2-3	ASSSRLAGGYTDTQY
TRBV20-1	TRBJ2-3	SARTGLAGSFTDTQY
TRBV20-1	TRBJ1-1	SARDRGKATEAF
TRBV5-1	TRBJ2-3	ASSLQHFTDTQY
TRBV28	TRBJ1-1	ASSSPRGGPEAF
TRBV5-5	TRBJ1-1	ASSGWESATEAF
TRBV3-1	TRBJ2-7	ASSQGGATYEQY
TRBV28	TRBJ2-7	ASTTRGTGSYEQY
TRBV28	TRBJ1-2	ASSLLRNYGYT
TRBV28	TRBJ1-1	ASKLPQSNTEAF
TRBV25-1	TRBJ2-5	ASSEGVRQGVRETQY